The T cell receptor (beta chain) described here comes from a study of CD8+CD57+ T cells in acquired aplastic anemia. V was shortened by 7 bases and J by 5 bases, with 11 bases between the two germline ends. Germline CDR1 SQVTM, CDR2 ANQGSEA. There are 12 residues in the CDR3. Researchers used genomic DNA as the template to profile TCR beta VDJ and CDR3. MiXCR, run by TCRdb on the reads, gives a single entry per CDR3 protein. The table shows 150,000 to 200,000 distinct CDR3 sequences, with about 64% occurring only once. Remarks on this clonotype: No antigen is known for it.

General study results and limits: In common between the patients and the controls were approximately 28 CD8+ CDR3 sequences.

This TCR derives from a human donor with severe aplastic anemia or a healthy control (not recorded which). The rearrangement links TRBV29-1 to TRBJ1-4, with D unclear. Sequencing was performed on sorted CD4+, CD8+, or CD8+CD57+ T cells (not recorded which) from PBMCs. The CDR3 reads CSGWVENEKLFF. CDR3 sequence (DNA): TGCAGCGGATGGGTGGAGAATGAAAAACTGTTTTTT. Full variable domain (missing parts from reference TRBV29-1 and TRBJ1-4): SAVISQKPSRDICQRGTSLTIQCQVDSQVTMMFWYRQQPGQSLTLIATANQGSEATYESGFVIDKFPISRPNLTFSTLTVSNMSPEDSSIYLCSGWVENEKLFFGSGTQLSVL.